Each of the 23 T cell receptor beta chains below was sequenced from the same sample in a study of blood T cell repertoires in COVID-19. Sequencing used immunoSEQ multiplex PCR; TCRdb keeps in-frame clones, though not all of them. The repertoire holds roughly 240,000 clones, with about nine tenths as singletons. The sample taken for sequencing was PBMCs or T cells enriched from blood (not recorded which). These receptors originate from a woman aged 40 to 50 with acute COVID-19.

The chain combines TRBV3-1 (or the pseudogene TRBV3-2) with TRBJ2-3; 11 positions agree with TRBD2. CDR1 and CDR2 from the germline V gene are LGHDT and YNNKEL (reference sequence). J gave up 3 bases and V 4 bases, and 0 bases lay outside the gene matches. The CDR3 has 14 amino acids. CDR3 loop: CASSPSGRTDTQYF. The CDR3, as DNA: TGTGCCAGCAGCCCTAGCGGGAGGACAGATACGCAGTATTTT.

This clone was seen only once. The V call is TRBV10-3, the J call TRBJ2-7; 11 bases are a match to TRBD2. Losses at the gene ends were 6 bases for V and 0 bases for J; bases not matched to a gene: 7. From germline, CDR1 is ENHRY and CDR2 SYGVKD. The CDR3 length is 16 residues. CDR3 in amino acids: CAISLGTSGSSYEQYV. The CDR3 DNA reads TGTGCCATCAGCCTAGGGACTAGCGGCAGCTCCTACGAGCAGTACGTC.

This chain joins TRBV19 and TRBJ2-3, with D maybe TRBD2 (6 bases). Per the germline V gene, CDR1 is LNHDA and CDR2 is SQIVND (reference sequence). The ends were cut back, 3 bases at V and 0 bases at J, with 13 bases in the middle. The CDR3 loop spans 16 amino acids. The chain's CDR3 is CASSIGLAGSTDTQYF. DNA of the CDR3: TGTGCCAGTAGTATCGGTTTGGCGGGGAGCACAGATACGCAGTATTTT. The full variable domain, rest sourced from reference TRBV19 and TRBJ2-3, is DGGITQSPKYLFRKEGQNVTLSCEQNLNHDAMYWYRQDPGQGLRLIYYSQIVNDFQKGDIAEGYSVSREKKESFPLTVTSAQKNPTAFYLCASSIGLAGSTDTQYFGPGTRLTVL.

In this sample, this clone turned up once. As DNA, the CDR3 is TGTGCCAGCAGTCTCACAGGGTATGGCTACACCTTC. It yields the protein CASSLTGYGYTF. V and J are TRBV12-3 or TRBV12-4 and TRBJ1-2; perhaps TRBD1 as D (6 bases). The CDR3 spans 12 residues. Trimming removed 5 bases at V and 5 bases at J, with 9 bases between.

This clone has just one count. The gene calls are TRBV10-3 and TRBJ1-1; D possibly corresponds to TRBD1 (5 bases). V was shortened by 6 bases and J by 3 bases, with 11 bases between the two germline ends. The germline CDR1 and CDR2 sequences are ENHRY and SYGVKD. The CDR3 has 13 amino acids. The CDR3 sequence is CAIRPDRDTEAFF. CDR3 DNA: TGTGCCATCAGGCCCGACAGAGACACTGAAGCTTTCTTT.

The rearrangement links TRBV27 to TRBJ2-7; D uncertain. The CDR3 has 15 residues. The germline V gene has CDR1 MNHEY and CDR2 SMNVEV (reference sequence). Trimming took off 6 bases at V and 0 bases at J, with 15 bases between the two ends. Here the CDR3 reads CASSSPAASSYEQYV. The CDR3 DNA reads TGTGCCAGCAGCTCGCCCGCGGCCAGCTCCTACGAGCAGTACGTC.

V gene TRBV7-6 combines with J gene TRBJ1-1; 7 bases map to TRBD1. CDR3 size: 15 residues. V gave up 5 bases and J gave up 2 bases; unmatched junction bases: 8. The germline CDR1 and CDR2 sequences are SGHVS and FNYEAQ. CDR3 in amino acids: CASSGLTGPNTEAFF. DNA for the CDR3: TGTGCCAGCAGCGGTTTGACAGGGCCAAACACTGAAGCTTTCTTT.

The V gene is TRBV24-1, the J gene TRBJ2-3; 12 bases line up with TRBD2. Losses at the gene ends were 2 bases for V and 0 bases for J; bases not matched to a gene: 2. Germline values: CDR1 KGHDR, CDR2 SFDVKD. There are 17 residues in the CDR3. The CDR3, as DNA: TGTGCCACCAGTGATTCGGGACTAGCGGGTAGCACAGATACGCAGTATTTT. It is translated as CATSDSGLAGSTDTQYF.

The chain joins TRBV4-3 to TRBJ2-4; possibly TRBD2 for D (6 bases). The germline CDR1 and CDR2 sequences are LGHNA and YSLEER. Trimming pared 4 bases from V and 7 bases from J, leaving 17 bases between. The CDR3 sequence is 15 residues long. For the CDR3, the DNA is TGCGCCAGCAGCCTTTCGTGGCGGGGCGGGAACATTCAGTACTTC. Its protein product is CASSLSWRGGNIQYF.

The CDR3 here is CASRIESSYNSPLHF. CDR3 nucleotide sequence: TGTGCCAGCAGAATAGAGAGCTCCTATAATTCACCCCTCCACTTT. V usage is TRBV2 and J usage is TRBJ1-6; D gene unclear. The V end was cut by 6 bases, the J end by 0 bases, with 9 bases between. This CDR3 is 15 amino acids long. Germline CDR1 SNHLY, CDR2 FYNNEI.

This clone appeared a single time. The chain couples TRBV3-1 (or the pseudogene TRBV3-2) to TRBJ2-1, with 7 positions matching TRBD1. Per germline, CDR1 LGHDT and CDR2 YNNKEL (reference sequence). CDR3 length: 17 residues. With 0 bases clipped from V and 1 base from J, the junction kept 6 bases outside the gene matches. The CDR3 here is CASSQDGPQGSYNEQFF. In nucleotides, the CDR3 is TGTGCCAGCAGCCAAGATGGTCCACAGGGGTCCTACAATGAGCAGTTCTTC.

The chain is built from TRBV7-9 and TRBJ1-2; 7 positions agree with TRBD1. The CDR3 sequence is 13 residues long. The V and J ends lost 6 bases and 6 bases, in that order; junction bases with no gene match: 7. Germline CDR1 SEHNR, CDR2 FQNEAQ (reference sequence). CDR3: CASSLQGSHGYTF. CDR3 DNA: TGTGCCAGCAGTTTACAGGGGTCCCATGGCTACACCTTC.

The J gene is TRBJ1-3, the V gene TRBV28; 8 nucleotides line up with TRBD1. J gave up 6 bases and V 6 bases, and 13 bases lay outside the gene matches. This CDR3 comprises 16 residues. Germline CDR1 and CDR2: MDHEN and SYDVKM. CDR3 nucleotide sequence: TGTGCCAGCAGACCCCGGGACAGGTTTTTGGAAAACACCATATATTTT. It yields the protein CASRPRDRFLENTIYF.

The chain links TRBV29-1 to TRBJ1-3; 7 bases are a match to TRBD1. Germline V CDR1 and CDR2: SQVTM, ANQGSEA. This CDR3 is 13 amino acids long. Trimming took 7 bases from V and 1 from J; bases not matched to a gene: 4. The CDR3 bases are TGCAGCGCGATGGGACAGTCTGGAAACACCATATATTTT. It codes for CSAMGQSGNTIYF.

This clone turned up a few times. The CDR3 sequence is CASSLPARQGSGMDYGYTF. Here the CDR3 DNA reads TGCGCCAGCAGCCTCCCCGCTAGACAGGGTTCCGGGATGGACTATGGCTACACCTTC. V gene TRBV5-1 combines with J gene TRBJ1-2, with 7 bases matching TRBD1. The CDR3 loop spans 19 amino acids. The trim removed 4 bases at V and 3 bases at J, leaving 21 bases unmatched. Per the germline V gene, CDR1 is SGHRS and CDR2 is YFSETQ.

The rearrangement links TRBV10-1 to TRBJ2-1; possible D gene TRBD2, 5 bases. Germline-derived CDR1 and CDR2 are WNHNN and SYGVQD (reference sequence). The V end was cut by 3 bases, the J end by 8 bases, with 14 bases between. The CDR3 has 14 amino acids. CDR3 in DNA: TGCGCCAGCAGTGACGGCGAGGGCCTCCATGAGCAGTTCTTC. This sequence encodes CASSDGEGLHEQFF.

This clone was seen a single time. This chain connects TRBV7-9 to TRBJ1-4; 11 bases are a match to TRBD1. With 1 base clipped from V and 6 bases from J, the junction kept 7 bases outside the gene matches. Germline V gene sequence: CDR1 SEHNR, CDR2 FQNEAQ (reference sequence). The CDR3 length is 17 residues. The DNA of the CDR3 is TGTGCCAGCAGCTTAGGGGCCCGGACAGGGGGCTATGAAAAACTGTTTTTT. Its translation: CASSLGARTGGYEKLFF.

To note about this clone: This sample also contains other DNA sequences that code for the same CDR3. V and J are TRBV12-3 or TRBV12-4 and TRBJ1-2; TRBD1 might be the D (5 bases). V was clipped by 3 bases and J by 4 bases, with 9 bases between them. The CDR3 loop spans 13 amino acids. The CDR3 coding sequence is TGTGCCAGCAGTTTCAGGCAGGGCTATGGCTACACCTTC. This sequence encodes CASSFRQGYGYTF.

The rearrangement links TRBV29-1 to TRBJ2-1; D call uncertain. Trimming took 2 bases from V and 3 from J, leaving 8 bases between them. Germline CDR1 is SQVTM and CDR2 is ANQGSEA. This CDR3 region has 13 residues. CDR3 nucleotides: TGCAGCGTTGAATCGGTAAACTACAATGAGCAGTTCTTC. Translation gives CSVESVNYNEQFF.

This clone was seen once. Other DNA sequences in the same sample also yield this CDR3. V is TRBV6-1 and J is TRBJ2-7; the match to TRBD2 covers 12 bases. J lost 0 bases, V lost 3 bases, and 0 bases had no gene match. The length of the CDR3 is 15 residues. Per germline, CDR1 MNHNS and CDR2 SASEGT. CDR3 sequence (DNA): TGTGCCAGCAGTGAGACTAGCGGGAGCTCCTACGAGCAGTACGTC. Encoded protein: CASSETSGSSYEQYV.

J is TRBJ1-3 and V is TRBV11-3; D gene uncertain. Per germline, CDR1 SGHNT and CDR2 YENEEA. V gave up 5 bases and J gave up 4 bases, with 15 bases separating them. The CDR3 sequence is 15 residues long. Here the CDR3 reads CASSRPGFVGNTIYF. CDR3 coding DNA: TGTGCCAGCAGCCGCCCCGGGTTTGTGGGAAACACCATATATTTT.

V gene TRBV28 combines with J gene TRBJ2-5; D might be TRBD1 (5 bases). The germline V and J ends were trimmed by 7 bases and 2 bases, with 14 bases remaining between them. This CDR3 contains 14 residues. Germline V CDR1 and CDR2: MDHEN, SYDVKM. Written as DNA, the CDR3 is TGTGCCAGCATAGGGGTGCCCCTACAAGAGACCCAGTACTTC. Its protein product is CASIGVPLQETQYF.

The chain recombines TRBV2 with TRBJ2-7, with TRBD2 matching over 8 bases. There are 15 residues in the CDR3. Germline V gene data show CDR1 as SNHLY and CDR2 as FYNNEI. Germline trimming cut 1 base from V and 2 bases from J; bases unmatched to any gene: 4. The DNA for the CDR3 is TGTGCCAGCAGTGAAGGGCCAGCGGGAGCCTACGAGCAGTACGTC. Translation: CASSEGPAGAYEQYV.